This TCR beta chain was documented in a study of T cells in Graves' hyperthyroidism and ophthalmopathy. Study as a whole: Blood from the periphery was taken at initial diagnosis, before any treatment.

This clonotype was counted at least ten times. Germline lookup yields CDR1 SNHLY and CDR2 FYNNEI. V trimming: 6 bases; J trimming: 4 bases; junction bases outside the gene matches: 7. The CDR3 is made up of 14 amino acids. Using RNA transcripts as the source, TCR beta CDR3 regions were amplified. First-round RT-PCR with HTBI primers amplified the TCR CDR3 region. TCRdb passed the multiplex PCR reads through MiXCR, listing each CDR3 protein once. The sample holds 300,000 or so distinct CDR3 sequences, 17% seen once. The sequencing input was blood. This receptor was obtained from a woman between 55 and 75 years old with Graves' ophthalmopathy. This chain uses TRBV2 with TRBJ1-1, with 8 positions matching TRBD1. The CDR3 loop is CASRGQGMGTEAFF. In DNA, the CDR3 is TGTGCCAGCAGAGGACAGGGTATGGGCACTGAAGCTTTCTTT.